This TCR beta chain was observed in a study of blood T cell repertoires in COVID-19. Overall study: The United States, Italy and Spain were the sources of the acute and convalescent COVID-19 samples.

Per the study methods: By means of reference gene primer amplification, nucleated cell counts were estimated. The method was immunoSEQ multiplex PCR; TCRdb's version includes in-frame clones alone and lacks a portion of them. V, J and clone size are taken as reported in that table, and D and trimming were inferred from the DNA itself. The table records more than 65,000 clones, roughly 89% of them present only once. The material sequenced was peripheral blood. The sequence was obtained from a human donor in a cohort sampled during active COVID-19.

The CDR3 DNA reads TGTGCCAGCAGCCAATTAAATCAGCCCCAGCATTTT. This gives the protein CASSQLNQPQHF. The V call is TRBV3-1 (or the pseudogene TRBV3-2), the J call TRBJ1-5, with D hard to call. Germline V gives CDR1 LGHDT, CDR2 YNNKEL (reference sequence). V dropped 2 bases and J dropped 4 bases, with 3 bases sitting between them. The CDR3 is made up of 12 amino acids.